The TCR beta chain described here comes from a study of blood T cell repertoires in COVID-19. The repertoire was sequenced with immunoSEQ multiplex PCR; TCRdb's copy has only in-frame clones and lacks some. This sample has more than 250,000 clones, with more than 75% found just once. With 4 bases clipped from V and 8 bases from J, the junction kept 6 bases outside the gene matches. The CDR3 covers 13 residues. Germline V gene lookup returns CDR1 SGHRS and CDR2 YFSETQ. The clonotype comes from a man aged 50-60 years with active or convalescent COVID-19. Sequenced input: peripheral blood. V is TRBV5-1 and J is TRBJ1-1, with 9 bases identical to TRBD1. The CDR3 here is CASSPDGTGEAFF. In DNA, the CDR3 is TGCGCCAGCAGCCCGGACGGGACAGGGGAAGCTTTCTTT. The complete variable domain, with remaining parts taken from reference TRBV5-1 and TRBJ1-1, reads KAGVTQTPRYLIKTRGQQVTLSCSPISGHRSVSWYQQTPGQGLQFLFEYFSETQRNKGNFPGRFSGRQFSNSRSEMNVSTLELGDSALYLCASSPDGTGEAFFGQGTRLTVV.